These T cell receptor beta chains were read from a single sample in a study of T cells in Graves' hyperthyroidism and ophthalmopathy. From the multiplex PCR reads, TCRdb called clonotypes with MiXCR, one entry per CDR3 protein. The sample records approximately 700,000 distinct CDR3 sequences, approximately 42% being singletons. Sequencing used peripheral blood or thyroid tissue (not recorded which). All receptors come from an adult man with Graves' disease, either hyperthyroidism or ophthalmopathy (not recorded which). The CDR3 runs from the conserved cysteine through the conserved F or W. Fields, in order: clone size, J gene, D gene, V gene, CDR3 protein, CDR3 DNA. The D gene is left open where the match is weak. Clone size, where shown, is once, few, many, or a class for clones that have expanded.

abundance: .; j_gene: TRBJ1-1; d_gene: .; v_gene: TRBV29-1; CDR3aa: CSVNREDRNTEAFF; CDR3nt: TGCAGCGTTAACCGGGAAGACAGGAACACTGAAGCTTTCTTT
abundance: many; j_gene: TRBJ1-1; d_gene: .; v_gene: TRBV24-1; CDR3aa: CATSDFGHTEAFF; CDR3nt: TGTGCCACCAGTGATTTCGGACACACTGAAGCTTTCTTT
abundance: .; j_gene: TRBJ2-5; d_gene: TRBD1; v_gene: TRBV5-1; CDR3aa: CASSLAGQGAGETQYF; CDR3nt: TGCGCCAGCAGCTTGGCCGGACAGGGGGCGGGAGAGACCCAGTACTTC
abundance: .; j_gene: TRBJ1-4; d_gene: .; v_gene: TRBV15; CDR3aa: CATSRDRSGNEKLFF; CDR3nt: TGTGCCACCAGCAGAGATCGGTCCGGGAATGAAAAACTGTTTTTT
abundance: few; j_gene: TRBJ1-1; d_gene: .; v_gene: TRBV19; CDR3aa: CASSPGPAGKNTEAFF; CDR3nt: TGTGCCAGTAGCCCGGGCCCGGCAGGAAAAAACACTGAAGCTTTCTTT
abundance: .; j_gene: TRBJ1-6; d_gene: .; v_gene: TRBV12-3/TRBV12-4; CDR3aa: CASSRTSGNSPLHF; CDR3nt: TGTGCCAGCAGTCGGACATCGGGTAATTCACCCCTCCACTTT
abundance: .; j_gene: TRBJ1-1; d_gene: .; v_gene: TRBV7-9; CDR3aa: CASSQEAGLNTEAFF; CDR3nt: TGCGCCAGCAGCCAAGAGGCAGGGTTGAACACTGAAGCTTTCTTT
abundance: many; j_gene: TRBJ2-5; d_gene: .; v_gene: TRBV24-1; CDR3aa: CATSDVNRETQYF; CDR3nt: TGTGCCACCAGTGACGTAAACCGCGAGACCCAGTACTTC
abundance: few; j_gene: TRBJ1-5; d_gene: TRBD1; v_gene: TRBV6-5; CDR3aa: CASSNRQGVNQPQHF; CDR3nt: TGTGCCAGCAGTAACCGACAGGGAGTCAATCAGCCCCAGCATTTT
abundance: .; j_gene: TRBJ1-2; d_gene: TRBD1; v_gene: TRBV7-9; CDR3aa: CASSQATGRYGYTF; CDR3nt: TGTGCCAGCAGCCAAGCGACAGGGAGGTATGGCTACACCTTC
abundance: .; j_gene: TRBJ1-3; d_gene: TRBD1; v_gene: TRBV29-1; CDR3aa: CSVSGTGPSGNTIYF; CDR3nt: TGCAGCGTTTCTGGGACAGGGCCCTCTGGAAACACCATATATTTT
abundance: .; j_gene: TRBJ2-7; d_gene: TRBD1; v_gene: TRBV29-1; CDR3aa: CSVWDRGYEQYF; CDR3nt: TGCAGCGTGTGGGACAGGGGATACGAGCAGTACTTC
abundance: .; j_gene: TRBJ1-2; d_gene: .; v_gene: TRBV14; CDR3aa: CASSQDRSGVHGYTF; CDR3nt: TGTGCCAGCAGCCAAGACCGGTCAGGGGTCCATGGCTACACCTTC
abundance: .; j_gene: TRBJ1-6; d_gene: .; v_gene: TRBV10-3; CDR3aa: CAIREGHPPLHF; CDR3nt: TGTGCCATCAGGGAGGGGCATCCACCCCTCCACTTT
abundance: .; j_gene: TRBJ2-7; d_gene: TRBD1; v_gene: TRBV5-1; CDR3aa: CASSYGQGMTYEQYF; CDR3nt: TGCGCCAGCAGCTATGGACAGGGGATGACCTACGAGCAGTACTTC
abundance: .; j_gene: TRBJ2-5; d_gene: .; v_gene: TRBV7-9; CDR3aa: CASSLQQGGQYF; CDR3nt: TGTGCCAGCAGCTTACAGCAGGGCGGGCAGTACTTC
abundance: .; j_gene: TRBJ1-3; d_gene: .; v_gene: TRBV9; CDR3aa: CASSVEEGMDTIYF; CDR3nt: TGTGCCAGCAGCGTAGAAGAAGGGATGGACACCATATATTTT
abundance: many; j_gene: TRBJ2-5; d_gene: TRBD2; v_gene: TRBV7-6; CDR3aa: CASSLLLTSEETQYF; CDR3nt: TGTGCCAGCAGCTTGTTATTGACTAGCGAGGAGACCCAGTACTTC
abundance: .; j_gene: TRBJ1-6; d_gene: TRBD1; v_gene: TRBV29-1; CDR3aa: CSVGQGGGQPLHF; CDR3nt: TGCAGCGTGGGACAGGGGGGAGGTCAGCCCCTCCACTTT
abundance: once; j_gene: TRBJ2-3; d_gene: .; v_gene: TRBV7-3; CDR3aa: CASSLRGRGDTQYF; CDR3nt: TGTGCCAGCAGCTTAAGGGGGCGGGGAGATACGCAGTATTTT
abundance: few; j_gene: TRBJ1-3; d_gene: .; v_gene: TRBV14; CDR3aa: CASSPKTGGLVGNTIYF; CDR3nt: TGTGCCAGCAGCCCTAAGACAGGAGGATTGGTTGGAAACACCATATATTTT
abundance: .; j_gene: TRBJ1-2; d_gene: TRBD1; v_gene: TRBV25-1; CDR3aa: CASSWRTGVEYGYTF; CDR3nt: TGTGCCAGCAGTTGGAGGACAGGGGTCGAGTATGGCTACACCTTC
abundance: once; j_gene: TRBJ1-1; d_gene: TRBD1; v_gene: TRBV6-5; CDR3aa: CASREQGAPNTEAFF; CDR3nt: TGTGCCAGCAGAGAACAGGGGGCGCCAAACACTGAAGCTTTCTTT
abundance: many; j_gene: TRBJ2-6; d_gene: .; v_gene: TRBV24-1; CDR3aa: CATSDYQGSSGANVLTF; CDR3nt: TGTGCCACCAGTGATTACCAGGGGAGCTCTGGGGCCAACGTCCTGACTTTC
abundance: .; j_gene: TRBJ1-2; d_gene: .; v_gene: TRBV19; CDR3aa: CASSVTPYGYTF; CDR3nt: TGTGCCAGTAGTGTGACACCATATGGCTACACCTTC
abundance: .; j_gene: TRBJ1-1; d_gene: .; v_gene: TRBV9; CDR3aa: CASSAMTENTEAFF; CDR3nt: TGTGCCAGCAGCGCCATGACAGAGAACACTGAAGCTTTCTTT